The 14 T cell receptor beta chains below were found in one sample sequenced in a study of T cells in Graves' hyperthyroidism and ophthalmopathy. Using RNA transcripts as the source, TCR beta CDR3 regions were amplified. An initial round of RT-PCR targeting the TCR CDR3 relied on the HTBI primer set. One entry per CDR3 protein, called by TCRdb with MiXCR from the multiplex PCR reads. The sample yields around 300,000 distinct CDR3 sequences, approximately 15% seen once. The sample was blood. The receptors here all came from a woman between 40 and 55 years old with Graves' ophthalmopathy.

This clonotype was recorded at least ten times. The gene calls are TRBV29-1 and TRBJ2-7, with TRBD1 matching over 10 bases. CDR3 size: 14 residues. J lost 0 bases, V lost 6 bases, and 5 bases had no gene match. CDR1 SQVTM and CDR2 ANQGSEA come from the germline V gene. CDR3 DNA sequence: TGCAGCGTCTCGGGACAGGGGAGCTCCTACGAGCAGTACTTC. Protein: CSVSGQGSSYEQYF.

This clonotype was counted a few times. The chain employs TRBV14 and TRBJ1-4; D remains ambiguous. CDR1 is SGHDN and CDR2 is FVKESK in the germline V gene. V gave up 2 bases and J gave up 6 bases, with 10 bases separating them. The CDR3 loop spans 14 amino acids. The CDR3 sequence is CASSQRQQYEKLFF. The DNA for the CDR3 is TGTGCCAGCAGCCAACGGCAACAGTATGAAAAACTGTTTTTT. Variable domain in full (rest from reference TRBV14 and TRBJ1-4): EAGVTQFPSHSVIEKGQTVTLRCDPISGHDNLYWYRRVMGKEIKFLLHFVKESKQDESGMPNNRFLAERTGGTYSTLKVQPAELEDSGVYFCASSQRQQYEKLFFGSGTQLSVL.

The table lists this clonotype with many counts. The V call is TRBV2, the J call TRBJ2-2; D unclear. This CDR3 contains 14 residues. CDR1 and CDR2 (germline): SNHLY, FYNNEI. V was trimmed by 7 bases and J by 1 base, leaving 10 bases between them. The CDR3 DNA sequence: TGTGCCAGCAAAGGGAAGGAGAACACCGGGGAGCTGTTTTTT. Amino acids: CASKGKENTGELFF.

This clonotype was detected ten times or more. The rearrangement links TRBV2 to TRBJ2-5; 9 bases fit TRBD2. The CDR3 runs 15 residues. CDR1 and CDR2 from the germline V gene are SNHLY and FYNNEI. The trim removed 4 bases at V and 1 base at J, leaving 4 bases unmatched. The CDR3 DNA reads TGTGCCAGCAGTGTAGGCGGGGGGGCCCAAGAGACCCAGTACTTC. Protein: CASSVGGGAQETQYF.

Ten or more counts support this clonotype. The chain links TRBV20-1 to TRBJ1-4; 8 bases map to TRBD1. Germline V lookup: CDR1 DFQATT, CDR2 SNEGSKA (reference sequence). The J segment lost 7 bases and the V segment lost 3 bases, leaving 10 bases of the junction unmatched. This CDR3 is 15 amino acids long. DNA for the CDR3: TGCAGTGCTAGCGAGCCAGGGGGCGCGAGTGAAAAACTGTTTTTT. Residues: CSASEPGGASEKLFF.

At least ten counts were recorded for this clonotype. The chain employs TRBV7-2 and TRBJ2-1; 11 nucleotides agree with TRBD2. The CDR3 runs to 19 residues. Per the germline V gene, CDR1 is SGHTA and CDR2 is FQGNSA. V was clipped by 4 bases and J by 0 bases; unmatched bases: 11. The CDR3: CASSYPKTSGTGSYNEQFF. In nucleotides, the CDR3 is TGTGCCAGCAGCTACCCCAAGACTAGCGGGACTGGCTCCTACAATGAGCAGTTCTTC.

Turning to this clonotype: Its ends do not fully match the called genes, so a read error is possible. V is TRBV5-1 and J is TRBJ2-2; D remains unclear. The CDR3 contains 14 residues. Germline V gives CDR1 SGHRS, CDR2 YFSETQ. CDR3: CASILVGRSGELFF. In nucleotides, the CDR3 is TGCGCCAGCATCTTGGTTGGCAGGTCCGGGGAGCTGTTTTTT.

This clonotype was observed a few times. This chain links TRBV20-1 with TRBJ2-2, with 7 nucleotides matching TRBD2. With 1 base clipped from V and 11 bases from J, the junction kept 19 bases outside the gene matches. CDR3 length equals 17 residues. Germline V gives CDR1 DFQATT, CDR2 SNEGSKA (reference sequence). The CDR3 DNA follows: TGCAGTGCTAGAGTGGGAGCCCCAGATCGGGCTAGCGGCGAGCTGTTTTTT. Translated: CSARVGAPDRASGELFF.

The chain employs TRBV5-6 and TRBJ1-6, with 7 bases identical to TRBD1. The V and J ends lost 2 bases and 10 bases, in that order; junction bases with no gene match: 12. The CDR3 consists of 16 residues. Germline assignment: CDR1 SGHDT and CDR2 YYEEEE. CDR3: CASSFLGGTARSPLHF. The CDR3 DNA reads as TGTGCCAGCAGCTTTCTCGGCGGGACAGCAAGATCACCCCTCCACTTT.

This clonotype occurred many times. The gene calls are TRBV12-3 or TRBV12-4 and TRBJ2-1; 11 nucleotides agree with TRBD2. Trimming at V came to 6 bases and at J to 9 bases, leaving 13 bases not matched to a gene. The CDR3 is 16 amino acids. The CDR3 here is CASRGRAASGGSEQFF. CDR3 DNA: TGTGCCAGCAGGGGTAGGGCTGCTAGCGGGGGGAGTGAGCAGTTCTTC.

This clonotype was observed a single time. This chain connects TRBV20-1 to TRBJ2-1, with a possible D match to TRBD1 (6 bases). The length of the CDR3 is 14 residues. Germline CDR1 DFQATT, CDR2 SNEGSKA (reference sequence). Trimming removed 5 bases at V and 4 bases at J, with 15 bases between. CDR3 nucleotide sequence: TGCAGTGCTGACCAGGGGCGTGGGTACAATGAGCAGTTCTTC. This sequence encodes CSADQGRGYNEQFF.

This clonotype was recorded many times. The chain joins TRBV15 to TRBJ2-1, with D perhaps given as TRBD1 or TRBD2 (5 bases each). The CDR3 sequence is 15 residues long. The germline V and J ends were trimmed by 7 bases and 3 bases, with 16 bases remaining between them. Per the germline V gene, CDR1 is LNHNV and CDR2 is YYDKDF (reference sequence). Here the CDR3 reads CATTPGTGVYNEQFF. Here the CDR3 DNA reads TGTGCCACCACCCCCGGGACCGGGGTCTACAATGAGCAGTTCTTC.

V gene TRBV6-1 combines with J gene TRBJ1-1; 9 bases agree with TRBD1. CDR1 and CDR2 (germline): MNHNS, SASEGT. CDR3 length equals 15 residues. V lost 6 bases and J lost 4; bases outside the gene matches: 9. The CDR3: CASSPLTGGFTEAFF. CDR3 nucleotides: TGTGCCAGCAGCCCTTTGACAGGGGGGTTCACTGAAGCTTTCTTT.

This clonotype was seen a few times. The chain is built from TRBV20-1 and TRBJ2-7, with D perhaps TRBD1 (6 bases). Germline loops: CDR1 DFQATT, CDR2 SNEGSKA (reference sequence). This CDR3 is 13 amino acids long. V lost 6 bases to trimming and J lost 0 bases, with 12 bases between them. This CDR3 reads CSADRQASYEQYF. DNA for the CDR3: TGCAGTGCAGACAGACAGGCCTCCTACGAGCAGTACTTC.